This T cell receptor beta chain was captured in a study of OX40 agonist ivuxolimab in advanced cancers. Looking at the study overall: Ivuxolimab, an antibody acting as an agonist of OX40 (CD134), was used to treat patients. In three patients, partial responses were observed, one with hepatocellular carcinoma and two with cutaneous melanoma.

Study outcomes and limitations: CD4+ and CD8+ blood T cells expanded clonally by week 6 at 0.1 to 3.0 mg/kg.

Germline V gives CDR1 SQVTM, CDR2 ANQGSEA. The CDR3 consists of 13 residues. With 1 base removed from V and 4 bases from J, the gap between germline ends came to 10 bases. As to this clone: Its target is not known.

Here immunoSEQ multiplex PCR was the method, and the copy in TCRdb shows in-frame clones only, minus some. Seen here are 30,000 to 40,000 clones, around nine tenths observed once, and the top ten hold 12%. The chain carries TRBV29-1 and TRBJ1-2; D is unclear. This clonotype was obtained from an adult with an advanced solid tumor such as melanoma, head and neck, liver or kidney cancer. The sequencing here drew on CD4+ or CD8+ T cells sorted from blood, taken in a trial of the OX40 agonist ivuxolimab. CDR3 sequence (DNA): TGCAGCGTTGAAGGTGGCCAGGTCTATGGCTACACCTTC. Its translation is CSVEGGQVYGYTF. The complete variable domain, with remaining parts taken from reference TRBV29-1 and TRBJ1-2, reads SAVISQKPSRDICQRGTSLTIQCQVDSQVTMMFWYRQQPGQSLTLIATANQGSEATYESGFVIDKFPISRPNLTFSTLTVSNMSPEDSSIYLCSVEGGQVYGYTFGSGTRLTVV.